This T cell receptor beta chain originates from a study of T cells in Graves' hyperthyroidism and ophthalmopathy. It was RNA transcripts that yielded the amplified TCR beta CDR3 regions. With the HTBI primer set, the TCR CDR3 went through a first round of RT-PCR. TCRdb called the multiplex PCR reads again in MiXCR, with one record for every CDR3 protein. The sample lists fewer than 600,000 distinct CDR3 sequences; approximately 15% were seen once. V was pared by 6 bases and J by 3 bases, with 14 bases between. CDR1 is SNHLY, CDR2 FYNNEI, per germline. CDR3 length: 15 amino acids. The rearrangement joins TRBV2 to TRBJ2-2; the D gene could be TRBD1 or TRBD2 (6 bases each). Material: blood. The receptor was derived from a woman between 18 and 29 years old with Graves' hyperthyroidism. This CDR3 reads CASSSEGGYTGELFF. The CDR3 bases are TGTGCCAGCAGCTCGGAGGGGGGTTACACCGGGGAGCTGTTTTTT. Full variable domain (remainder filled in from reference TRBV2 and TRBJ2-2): EPEVTQTPSHQVTQMGQEVILRCVPISNHLYFYWYRQILGQKVEFLVSFYNNEISEKSEIFDDQFSVERPDGSNFTLKIRSTKLEDSAMYFCASSSEGGYTGELFFGEGSRLTVL.